This record looks at one T cell receptor (beta chain) sequence and its context. Its antigen is not yet known. No much larger clone exists at a distance of one base, and base qualities are not known. This entry comes from a study of T cell responses to AZD1222 COVID-19 vaccine (dated by TCRdb to the early 2020s). A note on the overall study: AZD1222 recipients with second doses at about 4 weeks or about 12 weeks were pooled, because spike-specific TCR depth and breadth did not differ between schedules. A total of just over 230 trial participants underwent TCR sequencing, of whom 200 to 220 had received two doses of AZD1222 and some 25 had received two doses of the MenACWY control vaccine. Trial participants were enrolled by age into subgroups of 18-55, 56-69 and 70-plus years, and about 150, 27 and 61 TCR-sequenced participants, respectively, were included in these subgroups.

The time point label, read with the paper, signifies: baseline before first vaccination. Vaccinee samples were obtained from the UK trials COV001 and COV002, which included a single-blind randomized controlled phase 2/3 trial of AZD1222 (ChAdOx1 nCoV-19) in healthy adults. For TCRbeta chain sequencing, PBMC samples were collected from trial participants at day 0 and at day 28 after the second dose. Broader findings and caveats from the paper: Conclusions about previously exposed vaccinees were limited because only six AZD1222 recipients were SARS-CoV-2 seropositive at baseline. Most participants were white British and females outnumbered males, and the authors suggested that clonal diversity may have been underestimated. Because no day 14 peak-response samples were available, the repertoires could be characterized only after the peak T cell response. The 56-69-year group was small, and its depth increase did not reach significance, likely because of low power. A significant rise in spike-specific TCR breadth and depth was observed after two AZD1222 doses relative to day 0 and relative to MenACWY recipients. Epitopes outside the regions mutated in the B.1.351 and B.1.1.7 variants were reportedly recognized by nearly half of the unique spike-specific TCRs. The whole spike protein was spanned by vaccine-associated CD4 TCRs, and dominant responses were seen in regions 160-218 and 743-854.

The CDR3 regions of human TCRbeta chains were subjected to immunosequencing. The authors processed their data as follows. Repertoire TCRs were checked for matches against a reference library of SARS-CoV-2-specific TCRs that had been generated using the MIRA antigen-specificity platform. Breadth meant the fraction of unique TCRs that were SARS-CoV-2-associated, whereas depth meant the fraction of total T cells that were SARS-CoV-2-associated. Each spike-specific TCR was assigned to its reactive spike region and to a CD4 or CD8 class using the MIRA data. Log10-transformed breadth and depth values were compared by one-way ANOVA with Sidak's multiple comparisons tests. Sourced from immuneACCESS, this table was stored by TCRdb with only in-frame sequences that have V and J called. A share of the clones is absent; for the studies checked, an unresolved V gene accounts for under half, and the remainder has no known explanation. V, J and clone size were drawn from that table, and D and trimming were deduced from the DNA. The sample records more than 110,000 clones, roughly 93% of which are singletons. About 5.1% of the sample goes to the ten largest clones.

The germline V gene sets CDR1 to SGHRS and CDR2 to YFSETQ. The CDR3 starts with the cysteine, ends with the phenylalanine, and has 17 residues. The DNA shown is the 51-base CDR3, in frame from base 1. The junction carries 21 bases between V and J, which are trimmed by 0 bases and 8 bases respectively. This receptor was identified in an adult in good health. The sequence links TRBV5-1 to TRBJ2-1; the D call could be TRBD1 or TRBD2, with each sharing 5 bases. This specimen was peripheral blood, taken on day 0 of AZD1222 vaccination. The bases are TGCGCCAGCAGCTTGGAGGGACGGGCAATCGGGGTCGATGAGCAGTTCTTC. The translation is CASSLEGRAIGVDEQFF.